Listed below are T cell receptor beta chains from one sample, sequenced in a study of CD8+ T cells in alopecia areata. TCRdb keeps only in-frame clones here, not all; method: immunoSEQ multiplex PCR. The sample has about 190,000 clones, about 60% seen once. Sequenced here: CD4+ T cells sorted from blood, sampled at week 4, from a patient treated with tofacitinib. The source is a human donor with alopecia areata. The CDR3 runs from the conserved cysteine through the conserved F or W. D genes are given only for firm matches. Clone size is given for some rows only: seen once, a few or many times, or a class if the clone is expanded.

>TRBJ2-7|once|TRBV2|NA
TGTGCCAGCAGTGAAGCGGGGTGGGTGCAGTACTTC
CASSEAGWVQYF
>TRBJ1-1|NA|TRBV7-2|TRBD1
TGTGCCAGCAGCCCGGGACAGGGGCTGTTGGCTTTCTTT
CASSPGQGLLAFF
>TRBJ2-3|NA|TRBV7-9|NA
TGTGCCAGCAGCTTTCAGAGGGCGGTCGGCACAGATACGCAGTATTTT
CASSFQRAVGTDTQYF
>TRBJ2-2|NA|TRBV5-1|NA
TGCGCCAGCAGACTTTCCCTGATCGCCGGGGAGCTGTTTTTT
CASRLSLIAGELFF
>TRBJ2-7|NA|TRBV29-1|NA
TGCAGCGTTGGGGACTCTCGAGACGAGCAGTACTTC
CSVGDSRDEQYF
>TRBJ2-4|NA|TRBV29-1|TRBD1
TGCAGCGTGGGACAGGGAAACATTCAGTACTTC
CSVGQGNIQYF
>TRBJ2-1|few|TRBV27|NA
TGTGCCAGCAGTTTACGGGGAGGCGAGCAGTTCTTC
CASSLRGGEQFF
>TRBJ2-3|NA|TRBV5-1|TRBD2
TGCGCCAGCAGCTTAGGCGGGGGTACAGATACGCAGTATTTT
CASSLGGGTDTQYF
>TRBJ1-1|NA|TRBV29-1|TRBD1
TGCAGCGTTGAGGGACAGGGAGGGACTGAAGCTTTCTTT
CSVEGQGGTEAFF
>TRBJ2-5|few|TRBV11-2|NA
TGTGCCAGCAGCTTAGAACCAAATCAAGAGACCCAGTACTTC
CASSLEPNQETQYF
>TRBJ2-3|NA|TRBV11-3|NA
TGTGCCAGCAGCTCCCTGAGAACGCAGTATTTT
CASSSLRTQYF
>TRBJ2-1|NA|TRBV7-2|NA
TGTGCCAGCAGCTTAAGTGGAGTGCTCAATGAGCAGTTCTTC
CASSLSGVLNEQFF
>TRBJ2-3|NA|TRBV15|TRBD2
TGTGCCACCAGCCCGGGGACTAGCGGGAGGGGGGATACGCAGTATTTT
CATSPGTSGRGDTQYF
>TRBJ1-2|NA|TRBV28|NA
TGTGCCAGCAGATCGAGGGGGTACTTTGGTGGCTACACCTTC
CASRSRGYFGGYTF
>TRBJ1-5|NA|TRBV30|NA
TGTGCCTGGGGGGCTCCCCAGCATTTT
CAWGAPQHF
>TRBJ2-7|NA|TRBV9|NA
TGTGCCAGCAGCGTATCGCCGGGACTGAGCTCCTACGAGCAGTACTTC
CASSVSPGLSSYEQYF
>TRBJ2-5|NA|TRBV23-1|TRBD1
TGCGCCAGCAGTCACCCGGGACAGGGAAAGGAGACCCAGTACTTC
CASSHPGQGKETQYF
>TRBJ2-1|few|TRBV29-1|NA
TGCAGCGTACGGAACCTGGAGCAGTTCTTC
CSVRNLEQFF
>TRBJ2-1|NA|TRBV6-1|TRBD1
TGTGCCAGCAGGTACAGGGGGAATGAGCAGTTCTTC
CASRYRGNEQFF
>TRBJ2-7|NA|TRBV28|NA
TGTGCCAGCAGTTTACTTCTGCGTCAGCAGGGCGGGGAGCAGTACTTC
CASSLLLRQQGGEQYF
>TRBJ1-5|NA|TRBV5-1|NA
TGCGCCAGCAGCCAAGAGGGCAATCAGCCCCAGCATTTT
CASSQEGNQPQHF
>TRBJ1-5|few|TRBV11-2|NA
TGTGCCAGCAGCTTAGAATGGCAGGGAGGCAATCAGCCCCAGCATTTT
CASSLEWQGGNQPQHF
>TRBJ2-7|NA|TRBV5-1|NA
TGCGCCAGCAGCGAGGGACCCTACGAGCAGTACTTC
CASSEGPYEQYF
>TRBJ1-4|NA|TRBV9|TRBD1
TGTGCCAGCAGCCCGAGGACAGGGTTTAATGAAAAACTGTTTTTT
CASSPRTGFNEKLFF
>TRBJ2-3|NA|TRBV29-1|NA
TGCAGCGTAGAGGACAGCACAGATACGCAGTATTTT
CSVEDSTDTQYF
>TRBJ1-1|few|TRBV14|NA
TGTGCCAGCAGCCGCAAGACAGTGAACACTGAAGCTTTCTTT
CASSRKTVNTEAFF
>TRBJ2-1|NA|TRBV7-9|NA
TGTGCCAGCAGCTTAAACAAGCAAAGCTCCTACAATGAGCAGTTCTTC
CASSLNKQSSYNEQFF
>TRBJ1-4|NA|TRBV27|NA
TGTGCCAGCAGTTTAACGACGGGGACTAATGAAAAACTGTTTTTT
CASSLTTGTNEKLFF
>TRBJ1-2|once|TRBV30|NA
TGTGCCTGGAGTAGAGGAGGCTCGAACTATGGCTACACCTTC
CAWSRGGSNYGYTF
>TRBJ2-1|NA|TRBV29-1|NA
TGCAGCGTTGATAGAAGGAGGGGGGGTTACAATGAGCAGTTCTTC
CSVDRRRGGYNEQFF
>TRBJ1-5|NA|TRBV2|TRBD1
TGTGCCAGCACCCCCGGAGGGACAGGCAATCAGCCCCAGCATTTT
CASTPGGTGNQPQHF